A single sample is the source of the 2 T cell receptor beta chains below, sequenced in a study of post-analysis software for immune sequencing data. General study points: Patients had higher frequencies than controls of five or six TRBV segments, including TRBV5-6, TRBV5-1 and TRBV20-1.

These TCRs are of unknown antigen specificity. The authors incorporated unique molecular identifiers into the TCR beta cDNA libraries. Each CDR3 protein is one row after TCRdb ran MiXCR on the PCR reads. The data contain hundreds of thousands of distinct CDR3 sequences, 55% to 70% of them singletons. Sample: blood. These TCRs come from a girl aged 2-10 years with multiple sclerosis.

This clonotype was observed a few times. The rearrangement joins TRBV30 to TRBJ2-2, with 7 bases fitting TRBD2. Germline CDR1 reads GTSNPN; CDR2 reads SVGIG (reference sequence). V dropped 0 bases and J dropped 0; count of bases not matched to a gene: 4. The CDR3 covers 16 residues. CDR3 amino acids: CAWSVPGLANTGELFF. The DNA of the CDR3 is TGTGCCTGGAGTGTACCTGGACTAGCGAACACCGGGGAGCTGTTTTTT.

This rearrangement joins TRBV20-1 to TRBJ2-2, with TRBD2 matching over 13 bases. The CDR3 extends over 19 amino acids. Trimming cost V 4 bases and J 1 base; bases outside gene matches: 12. CDR1 DFQATT and CDR2 SNEGSKA come from the germline V gene (reference sequence). The CDR3 nucleotides are TGCAGTGCTACTTACGATACTAGCGGGAGGGCCGGGAACACCGGGGAGCTGTTTTTT. This encodes CSATYDTSGRAGNTGELFF.